The rows below give T cell receptor beta chains drawn from one sample of a study of shared clonotypes between healthy human individuals. The data were produced by immunoSEQ multiplex PCR, yet TCRdb's version contains in-frame clones alone and is incomplete. The sample shows 800,000 or so clones, 90% to 98% of them seen only once. Sequencing used naive CD8+ T cells sorted from blood. The receptors were sampled from a man between 25 and 39 years old in good health. Both conserved end residues are part of each CDR3. A D gene is named only where the DNA matches it firmly. Where a row states a size, it is once, few, many or the class of an expanded clone; other rows omit it.

TRBV6-5	.	TRBJ1-1	.	TGTGCCAGCAGCCAAGGGCCGTACACTGAAGCTTTCTTT	CASSQGPYTEAFF
TRBV7-3	.	TRBJ1-1	.	TGTGCCAGCAGCCCGTCGGGGGTTGGAACTGAAGCTTTCTTT	CASSPSGVGTEAFF
TRBV13	.	TRBJ2-3	.	TGTGCCAGCAGCTTAGCGGAAACGTCCCCTGGTACGCAGTATTTT	CASSLAETSPGTQYF
TRBV29-1	.	TRBJ2-2	.	TGCAGCGTTGAGATACAAGGGGCCGGGGAGCTGTTTTTT	CSVEIQGAGELFF
TRBV19	.	TRBJ1-5	.	TGTGCCAGTACCCCCGGAGTCTCCCCCCAGCCCCAGCATTTT	CASTPGVSPQPQHF
TRBV27	TRBD2	TRBJ2-7	.	TGTGCCAGCAGTCGGACTAGTTCCTACGAGCAGTACTTC	CASSRTSSYEQYF
TRBV19	.	TRBJ1-5	.	TGTGCCAGTAGTATAAATGAGGAGGGACTGCAGCCCCAGCATTTT	CASSINEEGLQPQHF
TRBV7-9	TRBD2	TRBJ2-7	.	TGTGCCAGCAACTCGCGGGAGGGCTCCTACGAGCAGTACTTC	CASNSREGSYEQYF
TRBV15	.	TRBJ2-7	.	TGTGCCACCAGCAGAGATCGGTCGGCCGAGCAGTACTTC	CATSRDRSAEQYF
TRBV5-1	.	TRBJ2-7	.	TGCGCCAGCAGCTGGGAAGTAGCCTACGAGCAGTACTTC	CASSWEVAYEQYF
TRBV18	TRBD1	TRBJ2-7	.	TGTGCCAGCTCAGAGACAGGGGCAACCTACGAGCAGTACTTC	CASSETGATYEQYF
TRBV9	TRBD1	TRBJ2-7	.	TGTGCCAGCAGCCCGACCCCAGGGGGCGCGTACGAGCAGTACTTC	CASSPTPGGAYEQYF
TRBV5-4	.	TRBJ2-1	.	TGTGCCAGCAGCTTGGACCCCGCGCATACAATGGGAGGAAATGAGCAGTTCTTC	CASSLDPAHTMGGNEQFF
TRBV18	TRBD1	TRBJ2-2	.	TGTGCCAGCTCACCGAGCGGTCCGGGACAGACGAACACCGGGGAGCTGTTTTTT	CASSPSGPGQTNTGELFF
TRBV11-2	TRBD2	TRBJ2-4	.	TGTGCCAGCAGCTTAGGTGGTCTAGCGGTCTCGAAAAACATTCAGTACTTC	CASSLGGLAVSKNIQYF
TRBV15	.	TRBJ2-2	.	TGTGCCACCAGCGGGAGCGGGGAGCTGTTTTTT	CATSGSGELFF
TRBV7-9	TRBD1	TRBJ2-1	.	TGTGCCAGCAGCCCGAAAACAGGGGAGGAGCAGTTCTTC	CASSPKTGEEQFF
TRBV29-1	.	TRBJ2-1	.	TGCAGCGTTGAGGACTTCGGGGGAGACTCTATCTACAATGAGCAGTTCTTC	CSVEDFGGDSIYNEQFF
TRBV30	.	TRBJ2-7	.	TGTGCCTCAACCCAAGGGACCAGAGCGGACTACGAGCAGTACTTC	CASTQGTRADYEQYF
TRBV6-1	.	TRBJ2-2	once	TGTGCCGCCCGGCCAGGGCCCTTCACCGGGGAGCTGTTTTTT	CAARPGPFTGELFF
TRBV27	TRBD1	TRBJ2-7	.	TGTGCCAGCAGTTTTCGGACAGGGATGTCCTACGAGCAGTACTTC	CASSFRTGMSYEQYF
TRBV6-1	TRBD2	TRBJ2-7	.	TGTGCCAGCAGTGACGTAGCGGGCTATTACGAGCAGTACTTC	CASSDVAGYYEQYF
TRBV2	.	TRBJ2-2	.	TGTGCCAGCAGCCCTCTTCCCGGGGAGCTGTTTTTT	CASSPLPGELFF
TRBV2	.	TRBJ1-2	.	TGTGCCAGCAGTGGAACCGAGGGTGGCTACACCTTC	CASSGTEGGYTF
TRBV15	.	TRBJ2-2	.	TGTGCCACCAGCAGAGACCAGGGAACTAGCTTGAACACCGGGGAGCTGTTTTTT	CATSRDQGTSLNTGELFF
TRBV11-2	.	TRBJ2-7	.	TGTGCCAGCAGCTTACCTATGGGCTACGAGCAGTACTTC	CASSLPMGYEQYF
TRBV27	.	TRBJ1-2	.	TGTGCCAGCAGTTTTGCGGCCGCTAACTATGGCTACACCTTC	CASSFAAANYGYTF
TRBV18	.	TRBJ2-3	.	TGTGCCAGCTCACTCCATAGGGCGGGGACAGATACGCAGTATTTT	CASSLHRAGTDTQYF
TRBV11-2	.	TRBJ2-7	.	TGTGCCAGCAGCTCAATGGACCCAGAGCAGTACTTC	CASSSMDPEQYF
TRBV5-6	TRBD2	TRBJ2-1	.	TGTGCCAGCAGCTTGGCTAGCGGGAGGGTGGATGAGCAGTTCTTC	CASSLASGRVDEQFF
TRBV2	TRBD2	TRBJ2-2	.	TGTGCCAGCAGTGAAGATAGCGGGAGGAACACCGGGGAGCTGTTTTTT	CASSEDSGRNTGELFF
TRBV15	.	TRBJ2-1	.	TGTGCCACCACCCCGCGGGATTCTTACAATGAGCAGTTCTTC	CATTPRDSYNEQFF
TRBV9	TRBD2	TRBJ2-7	once	TGTGCCAGCAGCGCAGCGGGAGGGTCCTACGAGCAGTACTTC	CASSAAGGSYEQYF
TRBV4-1	TRBD1	TRBJ1-2	.	TGCGCCAGCAGCCAAGGACAGGGGGACATCTATGGCTACACCTTC	CASSQGQGDIYGYTF
TRBV4-1	TRBD1	TRBJ2-4	.	TGCGCCAGCAGCCACGCCGGACAGGGTTTGAGCATTCAGTACTTC	CASSHAGQGLSIQYF
TRBV5-4	.	TRBJ1-1	.	TGTGCCAGCAGCCCCGAGGAGGTCTCGGTCGCAGCTTTCTTT	CASSPEEVSVAAFF
TRBV27	TRBD2	TRBJ2-1	.	TGTGCCAGCAGTTTGACGGTCCCGGGACTAGCGGGATCCTACAATGAGCAGTTCTTC	CASSLTVPGLAGSYNEQFF
TRBV6-1	TRBD2	TRBJ2-7	.	TGTGCCAGCAAGGGGAGCGGGAGTTACGAGCAGTACTTC	CASKGSGSYEQYF
TRBV7-2	.	TRBJ2-1	.	TGTGCCAGCAGCGCCGACACCTACAATGAGCAGTTCTTC	CASSADTYNEQFF
TRBV19	TRBD1	TRBJ1-2	.	TGTGCCAGTAGTATACAGGGGGCGGCCTATGGCTACACCTTC	CASSIQGAAYGYTF
TRBV11-2	TRBD2	TRBJ2-7	.	TGTGCCAGCAGCTCCCGACTAGCGGGGGGCTACGAGCAGTACTTC	CASSSRLAGGYEQYF
TRBV18	TRBD1	TRBJ2-7	.	TGTGCCAGCTCACCTCCCCGGGACAGGGGCTACGAGCAGTACTTC	CASSPPRDRGYEQYF
TRBV7-9	.	TRBJ2-1	.	TGTGCCAGCAGCTTAGTTGGCGAGAGTTGGGAGCAGTTCTTC	CASSLVGESWEQFF
TRBV7-9	.	TRBJ2-7	.	TGTGCCAGCAGCGCCCGGGGCTACGAGCAGTACTTC	CASSARGYEQYF
TRBV6-5	TRBD1	TRBJ2-1	.	TGTGCCAGCAGTTTTCCCGGGACAGACAATGAGCAGTTCTTC	CASSFPGTDNEQFF
TRBV7-9	.	TRBJ2-7	few	TGTGCCAGCAGCTTAAGTAGGGGCCCCACCTACGAGCAGTACTTC	CASSLSRGPTYEQYF
TRBV15	.	TRBJ1-5	.	TGTGCCACCAGCAGAGCCCTCAGGGAGGGGAGCAATCAGCCCCAGCATTTT	CATSRALREGSNQPQHF
TRBV11-2	TRBD1	TRBJ2-3	once	TGTGCCAGCAGCTTACCGGGCCTGACAGGGCCCGGCACAGATACGCAGTATTTT	CASSLPGLTGPGTDTQYF
TRBV11-2	.	TRBJ2-1	.	TGTGCCACGGCGGGGCTTTCCTACAATGAGCAGTTCTTC	CATAGLSYNEQFF
TRBV5-5	TRBD1	TRBJ1-1	.	TGTGCCAGCAGCTTGATATTCGAGGGGGCAATGAACACTGAAGCTTTCTTT	CASSLIFEGAMNTEAFF